The rows below give T cell receptor beta chains drawn from one sample of a study of blood T cell repertoires in COVID-19. TCRdb's copy holds only in-frame clones and misses some; the assay was immunoSEQ multiplex PCR. The sample has around 150,000 clones, about 85% seen once; the top ten hold over 3.5%. The sequenced sample consisted of peripheral blood. Receptor source: a woman in her fifties or sixties with active or convalescent COVID-19. Both conserved end residues are part of each CDR3. Each record gives: clone size, D gene, J gene, V gene, CDR3 DNA, CDR3 protein. The D gene is left open where the match is weak. Clone size, where shown, is once, few, many, or a class for clones that have expanded.

>NA|TRBD2|TRBJ2-3|TRBV28
TGTGCCAGCACCCTACTAGCGGGGGAGCCCACAGATACGCAGTATTTT
CASTLLAGEPTDTQYF
>NA|TRBD1|TRBJ1-1|TRBV19
TGTGCCAGTAGTATTGGGACAGGGAACACTGAAGCTTTCTTT
CASSIGTGNTEAFF
>NA|NA|TRBJ1-1|TRBV7-9
TGTGCCAGCAGCTTAGCGGAGGGGTACACTGAAGCTTTCTTT
CASSLAEGYTEAFF
>once|TRBD1|TRBJ1-1|TRBV10-3
TGTGCCATCAGCGGGACAGGGAACACTGAAGCTTTCTTT
CAISGTGNTEAFF
>few|TRBD1|TRBJ1-2|TRBV6-5
TGTGCCAGCAGTTACTCCGGGACAGGGGAAAGCGGCTACACCTTC
CASSYSGTGESGYTF
>NA|TRBD2|TRBJ2-2|TRBV4-1
TGCGCCAGCAGCCAAGATTCTTCAGCGGGGGCGAGTAACACCGGGGAGCTGTTTTTT
CASSQDSSAGASNTGELFF
>few|NA|TRBJ1-3|TRBV5-6
TGTGCCAGCAGCTTAGCGGGACACCTTAGATTT
CASSLAGHLRF
>once|NA|TRBJ2-7|TRBV19
TGTGCCAGTACCGGCGGGTACGAGCAGTACTTC
CASTGGYEQYF
>NA|TRBD1|TRBJ2-6|TRBV27
TGTGCCAGCAGTTCTCTCGACAGGGTTCGTGCCAACGTCCTGACTTTC
CASSSLDRVRANVLTF
>NA|TRBD2|TRBJ2-1|TRBV9
TGTGCCAGCAGCGCCCTTAGCGGGGGCTCAGCCAATGAGCAGTTCTTC
CASSALSGGSANEQFF
>NA|TRBD1|TRBJ1-6|TRBV10-3
TGTGCCATCAGTGACTGGACAGGGTCGTATAATTCACCCCTCCACTTT
CAISDWTGSYNSPLHF
>NA|TRBD2|TRBJ2-1|TRBV24-1
TGTGCCACCAGTGATGCAAAGCTAGCGGGGGGTAACAATGAGCAGTTCTTC
CATSDAKLAGGNNEQFF
>NA|NA|TRBJ1-5|TRBV3-1/TRBV3-2
TGTGCCAGCAATGGGGGGAAGGATCAGCCCCAGCATTTT
CASNGGKDQPQHF
>once|NA|TRBJ2-6|TRBV5-1
TGCGCCAGCAGCTTGTCTCTCTCTGGGGCCAACGTCCTGACTTTC
CASSLSLSGANVLTF
>NA|NA|TRBJ1-2|TRBV6-1
TGTGCCAGCAGTGAAGAACGAGGCTCCTATGGCTACACCTTC
CASSEERGSYGYTF
>few|TRBD1|TRBJ1-6|TRBV10-3
TGTGCCACCTCGCTGCAGGGGGATAATTCACCCCTCCACTTT
CATSLQGDNSPLHF
>NA|NA|TRBJ1-1|TRBV9
TGTGCCAGCAGCGGCGGGAGCTTGAACACTGAAGCTTTCTTT
CASSGGSLNTEAFF
>NA|NA|TRBJ1-5|TRBV6-5
TGTGCCAGCAAGGAGAGCGGCGGTCAGCCCCAGCATTTT
CASKESGGQPQHF
>NA|NA|TRBJ1-4|TRBV5-1
TGCGCCAGCAGCTTGTCAGGGGTTGATGAAAAACTGTTTTTT
CASSLSGVDEKLFF
>once|NA|TRBJ1-2|TRBV6-1
TGTGCCAGCTGTGAACAGACAGTGGGGTACTATGGCTACACCTTC
CASCEQTVGYYGYTF
>NA|TRBD1|TRBJ1-2|TRBV5-6
TGTGCCAGCAGCTTGGACAGGGGGTGGAATGGCTACACCTTC
CASSLDRGWNGYTF
>NA|TRBD1|TRBJ2-7|TRBV28
TGTGCCAGCAGTTTACCCCCAGGACAGGGGAAGCAGTACTTC
CASSLPPGQGKQYF
>NA|TRBD2|TRBJ2-7|TRBV7-2
TGTGCCAGCAGCCGGGAGGTTGGGGAGCAGTACTTC
CASSREVGEQYF
>NA|NA|TRBJ1-1|TRBV5-1
TGCGCCAGCGGCCGGGACACCTACACTGAAGCTTTCTTT
CASGRDTYTEAFF
>NA|NA|TRBJ2-7|TRBV7-9
TGTGCCAGCAGCCGGGACAATTGGAACGAGCAGTACTTC
CASSRDNWNEQYF
>NA|TRBD1|TRBJ2-1|TRBV10-3
TGTGCCATCAGTGAGCCGGGACAGAGGAATGAGCAGTTCTTC
CAISEPGQRNEQFF
>once|NA|TRBJ1-6|TRBV6-5
TGTGCCAGCAGTTCAACAGGGAGGGTTTCACCCCTCCACTTT
CASSSTGRVSPLHF
>NA|TRBD1|TRBJ2-1|TRBV2
TGTGCCAGCAGCGAGACCGGACAGGGCAACAATGAGCAGTTCTTC
CASSETGQGNNEQFF
>NA|TRBD1|TRBJ1-5|TRBV19
TGTGCCAGTAGTACTGGACAGGGGGACAATCAGCCCCAGCATTTT
CASSTGQGDNQPQHF
>NA|NA|TRBJ2-5|TRBV7-2
TGTGCCAGCAGGTCGGGGGGCGGGGAGACCCAGTACTTC
CASRSGGGETQYF
>NA|TRBD2|TRBJ2-5|TRBV29-1
TGCAGCGTTGTCGGGACTAGCGGGGGAGTGGGGGAGACCCAGTACTTC
CSVVGTSGGVGETQYF
>NA|TRBD1|TRBJ2-5|TRBV2
TGTGCCAGCAGTAGGACAGGGAGAAGCCAAGAGACCCAGTACTTC
CASSRTGRSQETQYF
>NA|NA|TRBJ1-1|TRBV6-6
TGTGCCAGCACGCGGGAAGCCACTGAAGCTTTCTTT
CASTREATEAFF
>NA|NA|TRBJ2-3|TRBV9
TGTGCCAGCAGCCTCGGCGGGGGCACAGATACGCAGTATTTT
CASSLGGGTDTQYF
>NA|TRBD2|TRBJ2-5|TRBV7-9
TGTGCCAGCAGCTTCGGGAGGGGGGGCGTTGAAAGAGAGACCCAGTACTTC
CASSFGRGGVERETQYF
>few|TRBD2|TRBJ2-7|TRBV4-3
TGCGCCAGCAGCCAAGAAATGGGGATCCCCTTGGGGCTAGCGGAGCTAACCTACGAGCAGTACTTC
CASSQEMGIPLGLAELTYEQYF
>NA|NA|TRBJ1-2|TRBV3-1/TRBV3-2
TGTGCCAGCAGCCAAGGAGTAGGAGGCGGCTACACCTTC
CASSQGVGGGYTF
>once|NA|TRBJ1-2|TRBV12-3/TRBV12-4
TGTGCCAGCAGTCAAACAGTCAGCTATGGCTACACCTTC
CASSQTVSYGYTF
>NA|TRBD1|TRBJ2-7|TRBV5-8
TGTGCCAGCAGCTATGGGACAGGGTACGAGCAGTACTTC
CASSYGTGYEQYF
>NA|NA|TRBJ1-1|TRBV7-9
TGTGCCAGCAGCTTAGCCGACAAGATGAACACTGAAGCTTTCTTT
CASSLADKMNTEAFF
>once|NA|TRBJ1-1|TRBV7-9
TGTGCCAGCAGCTCTAGAGCATTGGTTACTGAAGCTTTCTTT
CASSSRALVTEAFF
>once|NA|TRBJ2-7|TRBV10-1
TGCGCCAGCAGTGATAGGGGCTACGAGCAGTACTTC
CASSDRGYEQYF
>few|NA|TRBJ2-6|TRBV7-3
TGTGCCAGCAGCCACAGGGCCTCTGGGGCCAACGTCCTGACTTTC
CASSHRASGANVLTF
>NA|TRBD1|TRBJ1-2|TRBV4-3
TGCGCCAGCAGCCAAGGAATAAGGGACAGTTACTATGGCTACACCTTC
CASSQGIRDSYYGYTF
>NA|NA|TRBJ1-5|TRBV7-2
TGTGCCAGCAGCTTAGCGCCCAACAGGGACACTACCTATAGCAATCAGCCCCAGCATTTT
CASSLAPNRDTTYSNQPQHF
>NA|NA|TRBJ2-1|TRBV7-2
TGTGCCAGCAGCCTTGACTTTAGCGGAAATGAGCAGTTCTTC
CASSLDFSGNEQFF
>NA|NA|TRBJ1-5|TRBV19
TGTGCCAGTCATAGGGTCCAACAGGGAGTCTTGGGCAATCAGCCCCAGCATTTT
CASHRVQQGVLGNQPQHF
>NA|TRBD2|TRBJ2-5|TRBV5-6
TGTGCCAGCAGCGTTGGACTAGCGGTGCCCCAGTACTTC
CASSVGLAVPQYF
>NA|TRBD2|TRBJ2-1|TRBV7-2
TGTGCCAGCAGCACCGGACTAGCGGGGGGCAATGAGCAGTTCTTC
CASSTGLAGGNEQFF
>NA|TRBD1|TRBJ1-2|TRBV12-3/TRBV12-4
TGTGCCAGCAGTTTGGGACAGGGCTATGGCTACACCTTC
CASSLGQGYGYTF
>NA|NA|TRBJ2-3|TRBV3-1/TRBV3-2
TGTGCCAGCAGCCAAGTCGGGGGGCTTAGCACAGATACGCAGTATTTT
CASSQVGGLSTDTQYF
>once|NA|TRBJ2-3|TRBV29-1
TGCAGCGTCAGTCCTAGCACAGATACGCAGTATTTT
CSVSPSTDTQYF
>NA|TRBD1|TRBJ2-4|TRBV7-9
TGTGCCAGCAGACAGGGTACACAGGGCCAGGGGGAAAACATTCAGTACTTC
CASRQGTQGQGENIQYF
>NA|TRBD1|TRBJ1-4|TRBV6-5
TGTGCCAGCAGGGGGACAGGGCTTCGAAAACTGTTTTTT
CASRGTGLRKLFF
>NA|TRBD1|TRBJ1-5|TRBV5-1
TGCGCCAGCAGCGTATCCGGGACAGCACATCAGCCCCAGCATTTT
CASSVSGTAHQPQHF
>NA|NA|TRBJ2-3|TRBV19
TGTGCCAGTAGTGGAATTGAGAGGAGGACAGATACGCAGTATTTT
CASSGIERRTDTQYF
>NA|NA|TRBJ1-2|TRBV6-5
TGTGCCAGCAGCATTGGGACAAACACTAACTATGGCTACACCTTC
CASSIGTNTNYGYTF
>NA|TRBD1|TRBJ1-1|TRBV7-2
TGTGCCAGCAGCTCCTTCAACCGGGACAGCACTGAAGCTTTCTTT
CASSSFNRDSTEAFF
>NA|NA|TRBJ1-4|TRBV7-9
TGTGCCAGCAGCCCGAATCCCCTGAGGACAGCTAATGAAAAACTGTTTTTT
CASSPNPLRTANEKLFF
>NA|NA|TRBJ2-7|TRBV5-1
TGCGCCAGCAGCAAAGAAGGACAGAAGGACGAGCAGTACTTC
CASSKEGQKDEQYF